This T cell receptor beta chain came from a study of T cell responses to AZD1222 COVID-19 vaccine. TCRdb's table, derived via immunoSEQ multiplex PCR, lists solely in-frame clones and lacks some. The table lists about 110,000 clones, around 84% of them singletons. A single count supports this clone. Germline V gives CDR1 SGHRS, CDR2 YFSETQ. The CDR3 covers 14 residues. V lost 4 bases and J 8 bases, leaving 18 bases between the germline ends. The chain combines TRBV5-1 with TRBJ1-2; D not certain. This material consisted of peripheral blood, taken on day 0 of AZD1222 vaccination. This clonotype was sampled from an adult in good health. The CDR3 DNA reads TGCGCCAGCAGCCCCGACGGTGGTGGTATAGGCTACACCTTC. The encoded protein is CASSPDGGGIGYTF.